The sequence of this T cell receptor beta chain was determined in a study of blood T cells in healthy people across ages. Study-wide points: Versus aged donors, long-lived donors had higher diversity and more naive CD4+ cells. It was not possible, with unsorted PBMCs, to conclusively compare naive and antigen-experienced cells. Age advanced and TCR beta diversity per million T cells fell, roughly linearly.

A second PCR, run for roughly 7 to 12 cycles, used a sample-barcoded 5' primer plus a J-beta primer mix. Each CDR3 protein is one row after TCRdb ran MiXCR on the 5' RACE reads. Seen here are about 760,000 distinct CDR3 sequences, about 61% observed once, and the top ten hold 25% to 30%. This clonotype has a single count. Its antigen is undetermined. V was trimmed by 2 bases and J by 3 bases, leaving 8 bases between them. CDR3 length: 13 amino acids. Germline V CDR1 and CDR2: GTSNPN, SVGIG (reference sequence). The receptor was isolated from a man aged 40-49 years in good health. Sequencing was performed on blood. V gene TRBV30 combines with J gene TRBJ1-5; D is perhaps TRBD1 (5 bases). In nucleotides, the CDR3 is TGTGCCTGGAGTCGACAGAACAATCAGCCCCAGCATTTT. Protein: CAWSRQNNQPQHF.